This passage covers 16 T cell receptor beta chains from one sample sequenced in a study of blood T cells in healthy people across ages. Through a sample-barcoded 5' primer and a J-beta primer mix, a second PCR was run for roughly 7 to 12 cycles. TCRdb processed the 5' RACE reads anew with MiXCR; each CDR3 protein has one entry. The data contain about 1,400,000 distinct CDR3 sequences, around two fifths of them singletons. The sample consisted of blood. All receptors come from a woman aged 18-30 years in good health.

Turning to this clonotype: The junction differs from germline at one of its ends, possibly a read error. V and J are TRBV13 and TRBJ2-7, with D unresolved. The CDR3 runs to 14 residues. Germline assignment: CDR1 PRHDT and CDR2 FYEKMQ (reference sequence). DNA of the CDR3: TGTGCCGGCAGCTTACGTGCGGCATCCTACGAGCAGTACTTC. Encoded protein: CAGSLRAASYEQYF.

The CDR3 nucleotides read TGTGCCAGCAGGCGGATAGAGGGGACAGGGCTTAAAAACTATGGCTACACCTTC. It translates to CASRRIEGTGLKNYGYTF. The rearrangement joins TRBV7-9 to TRBJ1-2; 9 positions agree with TRBD1. The germline CDR1 and CDR2 sequences are SEHNR and FQNEAQ (reference sequence). The junction had 16 bases not matched to a gene; V was cut back by 6 bases and J by 2 bases. The CDR3 spans 18 residues.

This clonotype was detected only a few times. The chain joins TRBV4-1 to TRBJ2-4, with 10 nucleotides matching TRBD1. The DNA matches TRBJ2-7 better at its end, which makes the J call doubtful. Germline CDR1 is MGHRA and CDR2 is YSYEKL. The CDR3 spans 16 residues. Written as DNA, the CDR3 is TGCGCCAGCAGCCAAGATGGAGGGACAGGGGCGTACGAGCAGTACTTC. This sequence encodes CASSQDGGTGAYEQYF.

This rearrangement joins TRBV7-2 to TRBJ2-7; TRBD1 might be the D (6 bases). The CDR3 has 14 amino acids. V was shortened by 8 bases and J by 6 bases, with 20 bases between the two germline ends. The germline V gene encodes CDR1 SGHTA and CDR2 FQGNSA. CDR3 bases: TGTGCCAGCGCCGGGTTCAGGGGTAATGCCGAGCAGTACTTC. It yields the protein CASAGFRGNAEQYF.

This clonotype was seen a few times. This chain joins TRBV4-1 and TRBJ2-3; 9 bases are a match to TRBD2. This CDR3 has 19 residues. V was clipped by 0 bases and J by 4 bases; unmatched bases: 14. Germline V gene sequence: CDR1 MGHRA, CDR2 YSYEKL. CDR3 DNA sequence: TGCGCCAGCAGCCAAGATGGGCTAGCGGGACTCACAAGGGCAGATACGCAGTATTTT. This gives the protein CASSQDGLAGLTRADTQYF.

The chain uses TRBV13 and TRBJ2-5, with D uncertain. CDR3 length: 17 amino acids. CDR1 is PRHDT and CDR2 is FYEKMQ in the germline V gene (reference sequence). The V end lost 3 bases, the J end lost 3 bases, and 20 bases lay between the germline ends. The CDR3 region has the DNA TGTGCCAGCAGCTTGGACCGCCGGACCGATGAGGAAGAGACCCAGTACTTC. Amino acid sequence: CASSLDRRTDEEETQYF.

V and J are TRBV24-1 and TRBJ2-1, with 13 bases matching TRBD2. This CDR3 region has 16 residues. V trimming: 3 bases; J trimming: 7 bases; junction bases outside the gene matches: 5. CDR1 and CDR2 from the germline V gene are KGHDR and SFDVKD. The DNA for the CDR3 is TGTGCCACCAGTGATCCGACTAGCGGGGGGACTAATGAGCAGTTCTTC. Translation gives CATSDPTSGGTNEQFF.

The chain employs TRBV2 and TRBJ1-1; TRBD1 agrees at 7 bases. This CDR3 is 13 amino acids long. The ends lost 7 bases at V and 3 bases at J; junction bases unmatched: 5. Germline V gene data show CDR1 as SNHLY and CDR2 as FYNNEI. The CDR3 sequence: CASNRGEDTEAFF. The CDR3 coding sequence is TGTGCCAGCAACAGGGGTGAGGACACTGAAGCTTTCTTT.

The chain recombines TRBV28 with TRBJ2-4, with D possibly being TRBD2 (6 bases). Looked up from germline, CDR1 is MDHEN and CDR2 is SYDVKM. The CDR3 totals 15 residues. Trimming cost V 5 bases and J 2 bases, with 13 bases left between them. CDR3 DNA: TGTGCCAGCAGTCCGGAGGGGCGCACCAAAAACATTCAGTACTTC. Amino acid sequence: CASSPEGRTKNIQYF. The entire variable domain, with the rest obtained from reference TRBV28 and TRBJ2-4, is as follows: DVKVTQSSRYLVKRTGEKVFLECVQDMDHENMFWYRQDPGLGLRLIYFSYDVKMKEKGDIPEGYSVSREKKERFSLILESASTNQTSMYLCASSPEGRTKNIQYFGAGTRLSVL.

This clonotype appeared a few times. The chain recombines TRBV20-1 with TRBJ2-7; D may correspond to TRBD1 or TRBD2 (6 bases each). Germline V gene sequence: CDR1 DFQATT, CDR2 SNEGSKA (reference sequence). The CDR3 loop spans 14 amino acids. Trimming took off 1 base at V and 4 bases at J, with 14 bases between the two ends. CDR3 DNA sequence: TGCAGTGCTAGAGGAGACGGGGGCCTGTACGAGCAGTACTTC. This encodes CSARGDGGLYEQYF.

This clonotype was found a few times. The chain uses TRBV5-1 and TRBJ2-7; D call uncertain. Trimming pared 4 bases from V and 6 bases from J, leaving 11 bases between. This CDR3 region has 12 residues. CDR1 and CDR2 (germline): SGHRS, YFSETQ. CDR3 loop: CASSRTPPEQYF. The CDR3 DNA reads as TGCGCCAGCAGCCGGACCCCACCCGAGCAGTACTTC.

V is TRBV12-3 or TRBV12-4 and J is TRBJ2-1, with D perhaps matching TRBD2 (7 bases). The CDR3 is 16 residues long. Trimming cost V 7 bases and J 0 bases, with 16 bases left between them. The CDR3 protein is CASTRGGGASYNEQFF. The CDR3 coding sequence is TGTGCCAGCACCCGAGGCGGGGGCGCCTCCTACAATGAGCAGTTCTTC.

In this sample, this clonotype turned up a few times. The J gene is TRBJ2-7, the V gene TRBV6-6, with TRBD1 identical over 7 bases. Losses at the gene ends were 2 bases for V and 4 bases for J; bases not matched to a gene: 8. This CDR3 has 15 residues. CDR1 MNHNY and CDR2 SVGAGI come from the germline V gene (reference sequence). The CDR3 here is CASSYTTGKGYEQYF. In nucleotides, the CDR3 is TGTGCCAGCAGTTACACGACAGGGAAGGGTTACGAGCAGTACTTC.

The chain combines TRBV4-1 with TRBJ2-7; D possibly corresponds to TRBD1 (5 bases). The CDR3 length is 14 residues. V was cut by 1 base and J by 5 bases, with 12 bases left in between. The germline gives CDR1 MGHRA, CDR2 YSYEKL. CDR3 protein: CASSQVVGVDEQYF. CDR3 DNA: TGCGCCAGCAGCCAAGTTGTAGGGGTCGACGAGCAGTACTTC.

This clonotype was counted only a few times. This chain links TRBV15 with TRBJ2-7; D not resolved. CDR1 and CDR2 from the germline V gene are LNHNV and YYDKDF (reference sequence). The CDR3 extends over 15 amino acids. V lost 0 bases and J 4 bases, leaving 13 bases between the germline ends. Here the CDR3 DNA reads TGTGCCACCAGCAGAGATATCGCTACTAAATACGAGCAGTACTTC. As protein: CATSRDIATKYEQYF. The entire variable domain, with the rest obtained from reference TRBV15 and TRBJ2-7, is as follows: DAMVIQNPRYQVTQFGKPVTLSCSQTLNHNVMYWYQQKSSQAPKLLFHYYDKDFNNEADTPDNFQSRRPNTSFCFLDIRSPGLGDTAMYLCATSRDIATKYEQYFGPGTRLTVT.

This clonotype was seen a few times. For the CDR3, the DNA is TGCAGTGCCCCCCTGGCCGTCCCGACGCAGTATTTT. The encoded protein is CSAPLAVPTQYF. J is TRBJ2-3 and V is TRBV20-1, with D unclear. The CDR3 is 12 amino acids. Trimming removed 6 bases from V and 9 bases from J, with 16 bases in between. Germline V gene lookup returns CDR1 DFQATT and CDR2 SNEGSKA (reference sequence).